These T cell receptor beta chains were read from a single sample in a study of blood T cell repertoires in COVID-19. Data came from immunoSEQ multiplex PCR; TCRdb stores just in-frame clones and leaves some out. The sample consists of 100,000 to 150,000 clones, approximately 87% of them appearing once. The specimen sequenced was peripheral blood. Receptors were obtained from a woman aged 60-70 years with acute or convalescent COVID-19. Each CDR3 is given without its conserved first and last residue. The size of a clone is reported for some rows only, either as once, few or many, or as a class for expanded clones.

J gene,clone size,V gene,CDR3 protein
TRBJ2-3,NA,TRBV3-1/TRBV3-2,ASSLLRTDTQY
TRBJ2-1,NA,TRBV6-5,ASSYVVAAEEQF
TRBJ1-2,NA,TRBV5-1,ASSPNTVANYGYT
TRBJ2-2,NA,TRBV10-3,AISELRGASVTGELF
TRBJ2-1,NA,TRBV19,ATAAMKLAPGTYNEQF
TRBJ2-7,NA,TRBV11-1,ASSLPTGYEQY
TRBJ2-1,NA,TRBV5-1,ASSLSGRAGDEQF
TRBJ2-1,NA,TRBV11-3,ASSLTSGDEQF
TRBJ2-1,NA,TRBV9,ASSVASGQGDEQF
TRBJ2-1,NA,TRBV11-3,ASSLLIGSASNNEQF
TRBJ1-1,NA,TRBV6-5,AGAVGRMNTEAF
TRBJ2-1,NA,TRBV25-1,ASSDGRAGGFEQF
TRBJ2-1,NA,TRBV4-1,ASSPRGLERHEQF
TRBJ2-7,NA,TRBV3-1/TRBV3-2,ASSQDAGNEQY
TRBJ2-2,once,TRBV6-5,ASSRRTGELF
TRBJ2-2,NA,TRBV10-3,AVSGTSQGGELF
TRBJ1-3,NA,TRBV18,ASSPVDSSGNTIY
TRBJ1-3,NA,TRBV18,ASSPQQGSGNTIY
TRBJ1-3,NA,TRBV6-5,ASSQVSSGNTIY
TRBJ2-7,NA,TRBV18,ASSPSKPSYEQY
TRBJ1-2,once,TRBV3-1/TRBV3-2,ASSQLVQTDYGYT
TRBJ2-7,NA,TRBV2,ASLRETGSYEQY
TRBJ2-1,few,TRBV12-3/TRBV12-4,ASSSTVYNEQF
TRBJ1-3,NA,TRBV28,ASSTGTIRNTIY
TRBJ1-2,once,TRBV7-8,ASSLAEQGTYGYT
TRBJ2-1,NA,TRBV4-2,ASSQDGASGLDNEQF
TRBJ2-2,NA,TRBV3-1/TRBV3-2,ASTSGGTGELF
TRBJ2-3,once,TRBV7-9,ASSLEGTRSADTQY
TRBJ1-4,NA,TRBV3-1/TRBV3-2,ASSHGQRNEKLF
TRBJ2-7,NA,TRBV14,ASSLQSGTSVGYEQY